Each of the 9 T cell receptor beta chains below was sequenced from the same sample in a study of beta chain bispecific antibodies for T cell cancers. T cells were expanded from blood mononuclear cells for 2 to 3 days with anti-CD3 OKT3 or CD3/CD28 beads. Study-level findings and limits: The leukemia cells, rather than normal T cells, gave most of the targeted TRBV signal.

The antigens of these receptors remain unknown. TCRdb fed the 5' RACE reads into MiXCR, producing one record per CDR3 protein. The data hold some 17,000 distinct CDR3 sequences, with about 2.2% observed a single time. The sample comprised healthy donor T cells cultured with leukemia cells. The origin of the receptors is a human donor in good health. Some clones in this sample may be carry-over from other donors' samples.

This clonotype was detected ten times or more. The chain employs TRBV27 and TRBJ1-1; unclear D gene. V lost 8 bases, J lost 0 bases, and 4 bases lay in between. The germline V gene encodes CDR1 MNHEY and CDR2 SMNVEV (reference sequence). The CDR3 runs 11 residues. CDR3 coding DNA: TGTGCCAGCCGACTGAACACTGAAGCTTTCTTT. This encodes CASRLNTEAFF.

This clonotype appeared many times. CDR3 nucleotide sequence: TGTGCCAGCAGGATAAGCGGGGGGGTAGTCGGGGAGCTGTTTTTT. Amino acids: CASRISGGVVGELFF. The chain carries TRBV27 and TRBJ2-2; 10 bases map to TRBD2. V was pared by 6 bases and J by 7 bases, with 8 bases of the junction left unmatched. This CDR3 region has 15 residues. Germline CDR1 and CDR2: MNHEY and SMNVEV (reference sequence).

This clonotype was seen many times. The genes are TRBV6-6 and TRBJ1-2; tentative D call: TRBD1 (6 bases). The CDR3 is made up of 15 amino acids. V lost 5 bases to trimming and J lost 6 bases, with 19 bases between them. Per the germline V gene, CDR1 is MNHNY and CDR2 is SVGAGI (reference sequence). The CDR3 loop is CASSAIPQGIDGYTF. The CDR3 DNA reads TGTGCCAGCAGTGCCATCCCCCAGGGGATCGATGGCTACACCTTC.

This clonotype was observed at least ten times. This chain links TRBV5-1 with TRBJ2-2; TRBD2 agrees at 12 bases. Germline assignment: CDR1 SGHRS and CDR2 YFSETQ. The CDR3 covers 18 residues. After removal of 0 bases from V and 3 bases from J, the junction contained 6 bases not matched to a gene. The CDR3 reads CASSLVLAGGPDTGELFF. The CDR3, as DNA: TGCGCCAGCAGCTTGGTCCTAGCGGGGGGGCCTGACACCGGGGAGCTGTTTTTT. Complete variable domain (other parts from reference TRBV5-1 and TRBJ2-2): KAGVTQTPRYLIKTRGQQVTLSCSPISGHRSVSWYQQTPGQGLQFLFEYFSETQRNKGNFPGRFSGRQFSNSRSEMNVSTLELGDSALYLCASSLVLAGGPDTGELFFGEGSRLTVL.

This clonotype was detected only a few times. The DNA of the CDR3 is TGTGCCAGTAGTCCCAGTATAATGAACACTGAAGCTTTCTTT. Translation: CASSPSIMNTEAFF. This chain connects TRBV19 to TRBJ1-1; D not certain. Germline V gives CDR1 LNHDA, CDR2 SQIVND (reference sequence). Trimming stripped 5 bases from V and 0 bases from J, with 10 bases between. The CDR3 is 14 residues long.

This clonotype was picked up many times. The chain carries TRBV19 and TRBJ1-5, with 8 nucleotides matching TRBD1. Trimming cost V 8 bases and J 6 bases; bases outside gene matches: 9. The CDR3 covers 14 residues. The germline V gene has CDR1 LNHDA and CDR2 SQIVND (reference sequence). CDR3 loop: CASQMTGVGQPQHF. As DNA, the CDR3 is TGTGCCAGTCAGATGACAGGGGTGGGTCAGCCCCAGCATTTT.

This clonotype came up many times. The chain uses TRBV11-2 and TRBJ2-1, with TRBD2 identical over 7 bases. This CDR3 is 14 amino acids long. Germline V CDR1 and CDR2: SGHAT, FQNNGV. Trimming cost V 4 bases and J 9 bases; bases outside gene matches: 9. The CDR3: CASSSLRDYGEQFF. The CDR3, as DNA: TGTGCCAGCAGCTCACTTAGGGACTACGGTGAGCAGTTCTTC.

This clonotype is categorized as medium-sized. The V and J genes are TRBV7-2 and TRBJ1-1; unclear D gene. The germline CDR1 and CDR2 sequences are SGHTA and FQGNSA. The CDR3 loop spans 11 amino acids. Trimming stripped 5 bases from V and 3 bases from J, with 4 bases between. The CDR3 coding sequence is TGTGCCAGCAGCCCCTACACTGAAGCTTTCTTT. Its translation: CASSPYTEAFF.

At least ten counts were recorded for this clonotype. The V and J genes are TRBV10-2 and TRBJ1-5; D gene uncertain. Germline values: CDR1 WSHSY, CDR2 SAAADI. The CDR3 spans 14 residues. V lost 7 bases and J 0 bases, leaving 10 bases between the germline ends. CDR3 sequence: CASTIGFSNQPQHF. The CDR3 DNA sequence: TGCGCCAGCACAATAGGGTTTAGCAATCAGCCCCAGCATTTT.